This T cell receptor (beta chain) was sequenced for a study of T cells in women clearing cervical HPV infection. Study information: Controls' single incident HPV16 infection cleared within 12 months without precancer. Case blood was drawn a median approximately 150 days after lesion detection. HLA type stays a possible confounder, typing being limited.

Sequencing was performed with immunoSEQ multiplex PCR; in TCRdb, only in-frame clones are kept and a portion is missing. The sample includes some 16,000 clones. All donors had a single incident cervical HPV16 infection, not prevalent. A word on this clone: From the germline J gene comes the end of the CDR3, since the read stops 3 residues before it.

The J segment lost 2 bases and the V segment lost 4 bases, leaving 3 bases of the junction unmatched. Germline CDR1 and CDR2: SGHNT and YYREEE (reference sequence). This CDR3 region has 14 residues. The origin of this receptor is a woman aged 18 to 75 with a cervical HPV16 infection that either progressed to CIN3+ or cleared (not recorded which). The sample consisted of blood buffy coat. This chain joins TRBV5-4 and TRBJ2-7; 10 positions match TRBD1. CDR3 in amino acids: CASSRGQGAYEQYF. The CDR3 DNA, read in part, is TGTGCCAGCAGCCGAGGACAGGGGGCCTACGAG.